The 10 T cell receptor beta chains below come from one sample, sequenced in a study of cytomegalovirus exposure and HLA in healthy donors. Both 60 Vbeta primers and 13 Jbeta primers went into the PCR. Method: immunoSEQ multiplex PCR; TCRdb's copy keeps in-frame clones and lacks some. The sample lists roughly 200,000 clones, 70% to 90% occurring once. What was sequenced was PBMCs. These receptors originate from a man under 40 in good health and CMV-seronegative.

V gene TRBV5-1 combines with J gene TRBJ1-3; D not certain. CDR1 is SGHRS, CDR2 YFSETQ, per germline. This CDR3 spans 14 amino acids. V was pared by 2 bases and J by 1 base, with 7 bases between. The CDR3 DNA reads TGCGCCAGCAGCTTACGTGAGTCTGGAAACACCATATATTTT. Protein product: CASSLRESGNTIYF. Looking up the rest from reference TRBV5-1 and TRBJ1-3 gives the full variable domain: KAGVTQTPRYLIKTRGQQVTLSCSPISGHRSVSWYQQTPGQGLQFLFEYFSETQRNKGNFPGRFSGRQFSNSRSEMNVSTLELGDSALYLCASSLRESGNTIYFGEGSWLTVV.

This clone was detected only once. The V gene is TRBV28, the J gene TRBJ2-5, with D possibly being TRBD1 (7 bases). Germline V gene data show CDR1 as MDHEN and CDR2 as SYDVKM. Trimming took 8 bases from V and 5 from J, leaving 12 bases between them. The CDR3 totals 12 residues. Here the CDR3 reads CASQGGLETQYF. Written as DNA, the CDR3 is TGTGCCAGCCAGGGGGGCTTGGAGACCCAGTACTTC.

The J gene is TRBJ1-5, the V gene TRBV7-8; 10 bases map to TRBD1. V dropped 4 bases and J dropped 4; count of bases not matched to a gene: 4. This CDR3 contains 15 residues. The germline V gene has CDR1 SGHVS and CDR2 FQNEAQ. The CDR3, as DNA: TGTGCCAGCAGCTCCCGGGACAGGGGAAATCAGCCCCAGCATTTT. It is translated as CASSSRDRGNQPQHF.

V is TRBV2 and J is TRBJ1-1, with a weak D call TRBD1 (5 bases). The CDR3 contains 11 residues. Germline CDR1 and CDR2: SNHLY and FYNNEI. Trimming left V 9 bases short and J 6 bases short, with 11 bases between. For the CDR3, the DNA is TGTGCCAGAACCCAGGGCCCTGAAGCTTTCTTT. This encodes CARTQGPEAFF.

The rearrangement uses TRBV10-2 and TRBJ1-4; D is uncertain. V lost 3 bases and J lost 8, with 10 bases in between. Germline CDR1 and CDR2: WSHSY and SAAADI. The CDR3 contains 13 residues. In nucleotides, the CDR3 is TGCGCCAGCAGTGAAACAGAAATAGAAAAACTGTTTTTT. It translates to CASSETEIEKLFF.

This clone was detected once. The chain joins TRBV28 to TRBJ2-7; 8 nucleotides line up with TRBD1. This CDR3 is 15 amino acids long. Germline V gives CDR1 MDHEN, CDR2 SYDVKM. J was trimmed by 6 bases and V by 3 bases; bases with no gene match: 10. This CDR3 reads CASSFSGTGELEQYF. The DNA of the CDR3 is TGTGCCAGCAGTTTCTCGGGGACAGGAGAGCTCGAGCAGTACTTC.

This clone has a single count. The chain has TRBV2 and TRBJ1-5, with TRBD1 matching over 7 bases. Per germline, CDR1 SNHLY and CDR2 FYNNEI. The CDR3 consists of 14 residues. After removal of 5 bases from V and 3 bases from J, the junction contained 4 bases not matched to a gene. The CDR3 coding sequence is TGTGCCAGCAGTCCAGGACAGGTCAATCAGCCCCAGCATTTT. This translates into CASSPGQVNQPQHF.

This CDR3 is CASSVGTGYTEQYF. The CDR3 nucleotides read TGTGCCAGCAGCGTCGGGACAGGGTATACCGAGCAGTACTTC. The rearrangement uses TRBV5-6 and TRBJ2-7, with TRBD1 matching over 9 bases. With 4 bases clipped from V and 6 bases from J, the junction kept 8 bases outside the gene matches. The CDR3 has 14 amino acids. Looked up from germline, CDR1 is SGHDT and CDR2 is YYEEEE. Filled out from reference TRBV5-6 and TRBJ2-7, the complete variable domain reads DAGVTQSPTHLIKTRGQQVTLRCSPKSGHDTVSWYQQALGQGPQFIFQYYEEEERQRGNFPDRFSGHQFPNYSSELNVNALLLGDSALYLCASSVGTGYTEQYFGPGTRLTVT.

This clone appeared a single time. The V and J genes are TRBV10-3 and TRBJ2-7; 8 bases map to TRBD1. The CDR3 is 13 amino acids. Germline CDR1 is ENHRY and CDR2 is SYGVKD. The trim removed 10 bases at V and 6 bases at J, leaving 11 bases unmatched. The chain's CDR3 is CATTGQERSEQYF. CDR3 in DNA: TGTGCCACCACGGGACAGGAGAGGAGCGAGCAGTACTTC.

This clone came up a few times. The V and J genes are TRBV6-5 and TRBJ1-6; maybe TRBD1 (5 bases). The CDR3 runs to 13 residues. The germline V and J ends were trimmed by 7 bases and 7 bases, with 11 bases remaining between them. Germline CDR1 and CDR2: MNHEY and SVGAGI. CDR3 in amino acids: CASTGGNNSPLHF. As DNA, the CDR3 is TGTGCCAGCACGGGGGGGAACAATTCACCCCTCCACTTT.